These 17 T cell receptor beta chains came from one sample sequenced in a study of blood T cell repertoires in COVID-19. Only in-frame clones appear in the TCRdb table, and some are missing; sequencing was by immunoSEQ multiplex PCR. The sample has just under 90,000 clones; about 78% are singletons. Sequences were obtained from peripheral blood. The source of these receptors is a woman aged 80 or older with acute or convalescent COVID-19.

This clone showed up just once. The genes are TRBV4-1 and TRBJ1-1; D remains unclear. Germline loops: CDR1 MGHRA, CDR2 YSYEKL. The CDR3 is 15 amino acids. Trimming cost V 2 bases and J 2 bases, with 12 bases left between them. CDR3 sequence: CASSQSGTVNTEAFF. In nucleotides, the CDR3 is TGCGCCAGCAGCCAATCTGGAACAGTTAACACTGAAGCTTTCTTT.

The chain joins TRBV5-4 to TRBJ1-2; D is unclear. The CDR3 runs 16 residues. Germline values: CDR1 SGHNT, CDR2 YYREEE (reference sequence). Trimming left V 1 base short and J 6 bases short, with 19 bases between. CDR3 nucleotides: TGTGCCAGCAGCTTGAACTTCTCCCCGGGAGCGGATGGCTACACCTTC. The encoded protein is CASSLNFSPGADGYTF. Filled out from reference TRBV5-4 and TRBJ1-2, the complete variable domain reads ETGVTQSPTHLIKTRGQQVTLRCSSQSGHNTVSWYQQALGQGPQFIFQYYREEENGRGNFPPRFSGLQFPNYSSELNVNALELDDSALYLCASSLNFSPGADGYTFGSGTRLTVV.

The J gene is TRBJ1-2, the V gene TRBV12-3 or TRBV12-4; D ambiguous. Deletions cut 3 bases from V and 8 bases from J, with 13 bases between. This CDR3 has 13 residues. CDR3 residues: CASSFGNGGGYTF. As DNA, the CDR3 is TGTGCCAGCAGTTTTGGGAACGGCGGGGGCTACACCTTC.

This clone turned up a few times. The V gene is TRBV7-2, the J gene TRBJ2-1, with 12 bases that match TRBD2. The V segment lost 0 bases and the J segment 9 bases; nucleotides outside the gene matches: 6. The CDR3 consists of 16 residues. The germline V gene has CDR1 SGHTA and CDR2 FQGNSA. The CDR3 loop reads CASSLAKLAGGSEQFF. The CDR3 DNA is TGTGCCAGCAGCTTAGCGAAACTAGCGGGGGGAAGTGAGCAGTTCTTC.

The gene calls are TRBV19 and TRBJ1-1; 7 nucleotides match TRBD1. CDR3 length: 15 residues. V lost 9 bases, J lost 5 bases, and 15 bases stayed unmatched. Germline V gene data show CDR1 as LNHDA and CDR2 as SQIVND (reference sequence). Written as DNA, the CDR3 is TGTGCCAGCGAGAGGCAACAGGGGAAGGTAACTGAAGCTTTCTTT. Its translation is CASERQQGKVTEAFF.

V gene TRBV3-1 (or the pseudogene TRBV3-2) combines with J gene TRBJ2-3, with 7 bases lining up with TRBD1. V was clipped by 6 bases and J by 1 base; unmatched bases: 10. CDR1 is LGHDT, CDR2 YNNKEL, per germline (reference sequence). The CDR3 covers 16 residues. The CDR3 DNA follows: TGTGCCAGCAGTCAAAAACGGGGACAGCGCACAGATACGCAGTATTTT. This encodes CASSQKRGQRTDTQYF.

A single count supports this clone. The rearrangement uses TRBV6-5 and TRBJ2-7, with D perhaps matching TRBD1 (6 bases). The ends were cut back, 0 bases at V and 5 bases at J, with 14 bases in the middle. Germline CDR1 and CDR2: MNHEY and SVGAGI. This CDR3 has 15 residues. The CDR3 here is CASSYSRQGNDEQYF. The CDR3 bases are TGTGCCAGCAGTTACTCGAGGCAGGGGAACGACGAGCAGTACTTC.

This clone showed up just once. The chain has TRBV11-2 and TRBJ1-6, with 10 bases matching TRBD1. CDR1 is SGHAT, CDR2 FQNNGV, per germline. The CDR3 runs to 16 residues. V trimming: 4 bases; J trimming: 8 bases; junction bases outside the gene matches: 8. CDR3 in DNA: TGTGCCAGCAGCTCCCACCGGGACAGGGGTCATTCACCCCTCCACTTT. Translating gives CASSSHRDRGHSPLHF.

The gene calls are TRBV14 and TRBJ1-2, with 7 positions matching TRBD1. With V trimmed by 4 bases and J by 3 bases, 2 bases remained unmatched. This CDR3 has 13 residues. Germline lookup yields CDR1 SGHDN and CDR2 FVKESK. This CDR3 reads CASSRDSHYGYTF. CDR3 in DNA: TGTGCCAGCAGCCGGGACAGCCACTATGGCTACACCTTC.

The chain has TRBV25-1 and TRBJ1-2, with a tentative D call TRBD1 (5 bases). Germline V gene data show CDR1 as MGHDK and CDR2 as SYGVNS. V shed 4 bases and J shed 4 bases, with 10 bases lying between them. CDR3 length equals 13 residues. In nucleotides, the CDR3 is TGTGCCAGCAGTGGATTGGGGGGCTATGGCTACACCTTC. It translates to CASSGLGGYGYTF.

The genes are TRBV5-1 and TRBJ2-1; 9 positions agree with TRBD1. The trim removed 7 bases at V and 2 bases at J, leaving 7 bases unmatched. The germline CDR1 and CDR2 sequences are SGHRS and YFSETQ. The CDR3 is 15 residues long. The chain's CDR3 is CASLPGTGPYNEQFF. In nucleotides, the CDR3 is TGCGCCAGCCTCCCCGGGACAGGGCCCTACAATGAGCAGTTCTTC.

The CDR3 nucleotides read TGCGCCAGCAGCCCAGCGGGACAGGGGCGAGAAAAACTGTTTTTT. Its protein product is CASSPAGQGREKLFF. The rearrangement uses TRBV4-1 and TRBJ1-4; 10 bases are a match to TRBD1. V dropped 4 bases and J dropped 8; count of bases not matched to a gene: 7. CDR1 is MGHRA, CDR2 YSYEKL, per germline. This CDR3 contains 15 residues.

This clone came up a few times. J is TRBJ1-1 and V is TRBV7-3; no reliable D call. V was shortened by 5 bases and J by 8 bases, with 18 bases between the two germline ends. Germline-derived CDR1 and CDR2 are SGHTA and FQGTGA. The CDR3 covers 14 residues. The CDR3 protein is CASSQMGGPGEAFF. The DNA of the CDR3 is TGTGCCAGCAGCCAGATGGGAGGGCCCGGGGAAGCTTTCTTT.

V gene TRBV6-5 combines with J gene TRBJ1-6; D is perhaps TRBD1 (6 bases). Germline V gene data show CDR1 as MNHEY and CDR2 as SVGAGI. With 10 bases removed from V and 5 bases from J, the gap between germline ends came to 9 bases. The length of the CDR3 is 12 residues. The CDR3 reads CATGANNSPLHF. The CDR3 DNA is TGTGCCACAGGGGCGAATAATTCACCCCTCCACTTT.

This clone showed up just a few times. As DNA, the CDR3 is TGTGCTAGGGTGTGGGCTGCCTCGAACACCGGGGAGCTGTTTTTT. This translates into CARVWAASNTGELFF. This chain uses TRBV12-5 with TRBJ2-2; no clear D. This CDR3 comprises 15 residues. CDR1 is LGHNT and CDR2 is FRNRAP in the germline V gene. Trimming pared 9 bases from V and 0 bases from J, leaving 14 bases between.

The chain links TRBV7-6 to TRBJ2-3; D not resolved. CDR1 SGHVS and CDR2 FNYEAQ come from the germline V gene. The CDR3 consists of 15 residues. The V gene lost 1 base and the J gene lost 0 bases, with 8 bases spanning the gap. The CDR3: CASSLVLSSTDTQYF. CDR3 coding DNA: TGTGCCAGCAGCTTAGTACTTTCTAGCACAGATACGCAGTATTTT. Variable domain in full (rest from reference TRBV7-6 and TRBJ2-3): GAGVSQSPRYKVTKRGQDVALRCDPISGHVSLYWYRQALGQGPEFLTYFNYEAQQDKSGLPNDRFSAERPEGSISTLTIQRTEQRDSAMYRCASSLVLSSTDTQYFGPGTRLTVL.

The chain uses TRBV5-1 and TRBJ1-2; D perhaps matches TRBD1 (5 bases). With 4 bases removed from V and 3 bases from J, the gap between germline ends came to 10 bases. CDR3 length: 13 amino acids. Germline lookup yields CDR1 SGHRS and CDR2 YFSETQ. For the CDR3, the DNA is TGCGCCAGCAGCCAGTGGGGGGACTATGGCTACACCTTC. It specifies CASSQWGDYGYTF.